A selection of T cell receptor beta chains follows, all from one sample in a study of shared clonotypes between healthy human individuals. Libraries were prepared by immunoSEQ multiplex PCR; TCRdb keeps only in-frame clonotypes and omits some of them. Of 1.4 million or so clones listed, roughly 98.5% are singletons. The sample consisted of naive CD4+ T cells sorted from blood. The receptor source for this set is a man aged 30 to 45 in good health. Both conserved end residues are part of each CDR3. D genes are given only for firm matches. Only part of the rows carry a size: once, few, many, or a class if the clone is expanded.

j_call d_call v_call clone_size cdr3_nt cdr3_aa
TRBJ2-7 - TRBV9 - TGTGCCAGCAGCGTAGGCAGGGGCGGCGAGCAGTACTTC CASSVGRGGEQYF
TRBJ2-7 - TRBV27 once TGTGCCAGCAGTAATTCCGGGACCTTCTACGAGCAGTACTTC CASSNSGTFYEQYF
TRBJ2-1 - TRBV9 - TGTGCCAGCAGCGTAGTCGGGGGGCGGACTGAGCAGTTCTTC CASSVVGGRTEQFF
TRBJ2-4 - TRBV28 - TGTGCCAGCACCCATCCAGGGGGGAGATCAAACATTCAGTACTTC CASTHPGGRSNIQYF
TRBJ1-1 - TRBV6-1 once TGTGCCACCGCTCCCGACCAGGCCCGGAGCACTGAAGCTTTCTTT CATAPDQARSTEAFF
TRBJ2-3 TRBD2 TRBV5-6 - TGTGCCAGCAGAGTGAGGCGGGAGGGTCAAGATACGCAGTATTTT CASRVRREGQDTQYF
TRBJ2-1 - TRBV18 - TGTGCCAGCTCACCATTAGGAGGGGGCTCCTACAATGAGCAGTTCTTC CASSPLGGGSYNEQFF
TRBJ2-2 - TRBV2 - TGTGCCAGCAGTGAACCCCAGGGATCCAACACCGGGGAGCTGTTTTTT CASSEPQGSNTGELFF
TRBJ2-1 - TRBV4-2 - TGTGCCAGCAGCCAAGAGCCGACTACTAGGGTTGAGCAGTTCTTC CASSQEPTTRVEQFF
TRBJ1-1 - TRBV18 - TGTGCCAGCTCACCACTCGCAGGCAGTTCGAACACTGAAGCTTTCTTT CASSPLAGSSNTEAFF
TRBJ1-1 - TRBV5-4 - TGTGCCAGCAGCTTCCGGGAAGACAACACTGAAGCTTTCTTT CASSFREDNTEAFF
TRBJ1-1 - TRBV14 - TGTGCCAGCAGCCAAGTCCCCCCGGGAGCCGAAGCTTTCTTT CASSQVPPGAEAFF
TRBJ1-4 - TRBV6-5 - TGTGCCAGCAGTCGGGACAACGCTGGTGAAAAACTGTTTTTT CASSRDNAGEKLFF
TRBJ1-1 - TRBV2 - TGTGCCAGCAGTGACGTTAGTGGGTTATCCGAAGCTTTCTTT CASSDVSGLSEAFF
TRBJ1-1 TRBD1 TRBV5-1 - TGCGCCAGCAGCCTCCGACAGGGTGAAGCTTTCTTT CASSLRQGEAFF
TRBJ2-1 TRBD2 TRBV27 - TGTGCCACCCGAAGGGACCTCCTAGGGACTAGCGGAGCAAATGAGCAGTTCTTC CATRRDLLGTSGANEQFF
TRBJ2-3 TRBD2 TRBV11-1 once TGTGCCAGCAGCGCGGGGGGAATTACCACAGATACGCAGTATTTT CASSAGGITTDTQYF
TRBJ1-1 - TRBV6-5 - TGTGCCAGCAGCCGGAACACTGAAGCTTTCTTT CASSRNTEAFF
TRBJ2-3 - TRBV12-5 - TGTGCTAGTGGGTACGGGCGCACAGATACGCAGTATTTT CASGYGRTDTQYF